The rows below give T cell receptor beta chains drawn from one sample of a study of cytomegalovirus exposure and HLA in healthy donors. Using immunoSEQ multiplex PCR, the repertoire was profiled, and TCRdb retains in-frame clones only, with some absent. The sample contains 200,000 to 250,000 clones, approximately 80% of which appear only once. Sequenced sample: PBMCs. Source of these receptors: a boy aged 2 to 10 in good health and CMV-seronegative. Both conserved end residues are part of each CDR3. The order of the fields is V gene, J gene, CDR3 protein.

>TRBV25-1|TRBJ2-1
CASNGAGETNEQFF
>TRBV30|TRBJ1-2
CAWSSPGQGYGYTF
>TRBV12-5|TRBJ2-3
CASGLVRLENRGSVTDTQYF
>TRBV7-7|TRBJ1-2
CASRHWVDRGPPNYGYTF
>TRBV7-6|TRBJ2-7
CASSLAERLYEQYF
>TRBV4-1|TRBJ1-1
CASSQVLRTGGFTEAFF
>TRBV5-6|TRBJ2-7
CASSSSGTSIPEQYF
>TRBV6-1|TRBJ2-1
CASSGSGGGNEQFF
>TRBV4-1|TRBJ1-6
CASSQQNRDSPLHF
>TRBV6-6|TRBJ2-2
CASSPRGGSNTGELFF
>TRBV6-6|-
CASSSRTGDNEQYF
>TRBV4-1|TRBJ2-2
CASSSLPGTSGGANTGELFF
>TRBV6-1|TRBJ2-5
CASRLVEGTQETQYF
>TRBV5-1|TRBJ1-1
CASSRGQPIVMNTEAFF
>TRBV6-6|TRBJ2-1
CASSYGGRSYNEQFF
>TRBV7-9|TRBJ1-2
CASIRDKTNYGYTF
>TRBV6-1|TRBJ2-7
CANRAGSYAEQYF
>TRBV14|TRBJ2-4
CASSPDRNIQYF
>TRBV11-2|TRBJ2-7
CASSLYLTGGSYEQYF
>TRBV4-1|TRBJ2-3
CASSHNEGLAGAADTQYF
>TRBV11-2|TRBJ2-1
CASSYSSLQFF
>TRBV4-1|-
CASSQGLASVYEQYF
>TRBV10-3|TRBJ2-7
CAISELAGAGDEQYF
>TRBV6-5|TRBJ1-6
CASSYAHQDTPLHF
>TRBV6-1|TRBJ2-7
CASSGTEPYEQYF
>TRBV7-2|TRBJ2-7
CASSLILAGGEQYF
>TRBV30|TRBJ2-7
CAWTRGALKVAYEQYF
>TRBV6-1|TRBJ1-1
CASQTTRGSTEAFF
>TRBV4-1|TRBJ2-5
CASSQGSDRAGTQYF
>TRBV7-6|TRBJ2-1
CASSPQLGLKYNEQFF
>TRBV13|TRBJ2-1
CASSTGLAGVHEQFF
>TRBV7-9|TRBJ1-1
CASSLGTDRGAFF
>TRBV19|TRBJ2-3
CASSISLAGTYTDTQYF
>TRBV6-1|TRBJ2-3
CASSDPAGTSTDTQYF
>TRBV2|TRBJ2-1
CATIGDYRNEQFF
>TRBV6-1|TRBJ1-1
CASSSPRTEAFF
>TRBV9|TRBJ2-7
CASSPVAGYEQYF
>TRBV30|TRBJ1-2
CAWSEWPAAGYTF
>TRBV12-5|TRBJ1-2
CASGLEDRGDGYTF
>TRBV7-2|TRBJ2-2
CASSSTTPGELFF